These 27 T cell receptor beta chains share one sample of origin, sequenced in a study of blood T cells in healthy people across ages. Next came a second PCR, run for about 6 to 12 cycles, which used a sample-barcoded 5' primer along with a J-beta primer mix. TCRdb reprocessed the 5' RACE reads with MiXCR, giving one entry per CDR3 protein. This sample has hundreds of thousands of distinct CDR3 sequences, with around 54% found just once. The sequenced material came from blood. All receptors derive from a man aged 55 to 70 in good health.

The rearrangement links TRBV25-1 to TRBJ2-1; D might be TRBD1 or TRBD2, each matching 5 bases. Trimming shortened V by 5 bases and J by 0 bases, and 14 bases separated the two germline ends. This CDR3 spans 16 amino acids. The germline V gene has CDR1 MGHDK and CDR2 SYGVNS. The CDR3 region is CASSNLRGLSYNEQFF. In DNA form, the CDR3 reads TGTGCCAGCAGTAACCTCCGGGGCCTCTCCTACAATGAGCAGTTCTTC.

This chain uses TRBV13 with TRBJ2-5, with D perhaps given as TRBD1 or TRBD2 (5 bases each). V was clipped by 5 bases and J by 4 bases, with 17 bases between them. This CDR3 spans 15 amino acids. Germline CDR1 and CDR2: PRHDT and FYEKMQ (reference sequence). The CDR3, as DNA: TGTGCCAGCAGCGCCCGCGAGGGGTGGAGAGAGACCCAGTACTTC. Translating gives CASSAREGWRETQYF. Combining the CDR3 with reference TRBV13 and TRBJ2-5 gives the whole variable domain AAGVIQSPRHLIKEKRETATLKCYPIPRHDTVYWYQQGPGQDPQFLISFYEKMQSDKGSIPDRFSAQQFSDYHSELNMSSLELGDSALYFCASSAREGWRETQYFGPGTRLLVL.

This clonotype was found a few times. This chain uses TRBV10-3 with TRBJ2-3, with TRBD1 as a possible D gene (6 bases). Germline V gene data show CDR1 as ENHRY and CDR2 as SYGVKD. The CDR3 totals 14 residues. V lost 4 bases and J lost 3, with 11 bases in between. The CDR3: CAISARTDTDTQYF. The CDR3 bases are TGTGCCATCAGTGCCAGGACAGATACAGATACGCAGTATTTT.

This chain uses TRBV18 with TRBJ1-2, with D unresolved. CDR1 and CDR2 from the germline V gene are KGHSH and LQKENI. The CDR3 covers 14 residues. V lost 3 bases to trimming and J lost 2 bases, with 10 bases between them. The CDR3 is CASSPIEMNYGYTF. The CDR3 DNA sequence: TGTGCCAGCTCACCGATAGAAATGAACTATGGCTACACCTTC.

DNA for the CDR3: TGTGCCAGCAGCTCGCAAGAGGGGGAGACCCAGTACTTC. Its protein product is CASSSQEGETQYF. The V call is TRBV7-2, the J call TRBJ2-5; D possibly uses TRBD1 or TRBD2 (5 bases each). The CDR3 has 13 amino acids. The V gene lost 4 bases and the J gene lost 5 bases, with 11 bases spanning the gap. The germline V gene has CDR1 SGHTA and CDR2 FQGNSA.

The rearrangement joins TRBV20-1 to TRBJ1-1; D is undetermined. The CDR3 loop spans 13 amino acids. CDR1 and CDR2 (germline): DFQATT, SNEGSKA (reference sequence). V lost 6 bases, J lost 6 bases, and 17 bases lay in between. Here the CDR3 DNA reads TGCAGTGCGCATTTAGTCGCTGGGGCTGAAGCTTTCTTT. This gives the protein CSAHLVAGAEAFF.

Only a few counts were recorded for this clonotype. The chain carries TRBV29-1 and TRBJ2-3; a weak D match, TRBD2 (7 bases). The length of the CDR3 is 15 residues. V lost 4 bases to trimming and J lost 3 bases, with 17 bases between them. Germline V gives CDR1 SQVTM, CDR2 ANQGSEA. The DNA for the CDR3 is TGCAGCGTTGGAGTTTCGGGGGGCTTGACAGATACGCAGTATTTT. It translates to CSVGVSGGLTDTQYF.

The DNA of the CDR3 is TGTGCCAGCAGCCCCGGACAGGGGGGTTCCGCAGATACGCAGTATTTT. Protein sequence: CASSPGQGGSADTQYF. This chain connects TRBV7-9 to TRBJ2-3; 10 nucleotides align to TRBD1. Unmatched junction bases numbered 9, after V lost 5 bases and J lost 4 bases. Germline lookup yields CDR1 SEHNR and CDR2 FQNEAQ (reference sequence). The CDR3 is 16 residues long.

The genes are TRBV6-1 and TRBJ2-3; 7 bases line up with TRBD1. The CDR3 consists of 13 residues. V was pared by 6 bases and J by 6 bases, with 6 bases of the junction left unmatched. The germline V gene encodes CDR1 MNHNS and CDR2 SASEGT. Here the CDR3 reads CASRATGLDTQYF. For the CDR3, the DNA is TGTGCCAGCAGGGCGACAGGGTTGGATACGCAGTATTTT.

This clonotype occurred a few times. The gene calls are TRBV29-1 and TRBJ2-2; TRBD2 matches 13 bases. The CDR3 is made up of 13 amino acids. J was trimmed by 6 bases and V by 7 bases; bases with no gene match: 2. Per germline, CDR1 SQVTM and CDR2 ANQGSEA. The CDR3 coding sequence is TGCAGCGCCGGGACTAGCGGGGCCGGGGAGCTGTTTTTT. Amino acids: CSAGTSGAGELFF.

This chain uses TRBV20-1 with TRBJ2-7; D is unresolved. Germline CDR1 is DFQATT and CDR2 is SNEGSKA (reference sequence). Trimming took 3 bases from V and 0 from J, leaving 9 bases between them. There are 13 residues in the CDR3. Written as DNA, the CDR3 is TGCAGTGCTAGGTGGACGGACTCCTACGAGCAGTACTTC. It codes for CSARWTDSYEQYF.

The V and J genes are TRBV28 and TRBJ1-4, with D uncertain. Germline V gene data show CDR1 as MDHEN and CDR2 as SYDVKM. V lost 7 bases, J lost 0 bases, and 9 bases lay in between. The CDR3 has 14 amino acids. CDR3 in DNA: TGTGCCAGCAAATTGACATCAACTAATGAAAAACTGTTTTTT. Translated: CASKLTSTNEKLFF.

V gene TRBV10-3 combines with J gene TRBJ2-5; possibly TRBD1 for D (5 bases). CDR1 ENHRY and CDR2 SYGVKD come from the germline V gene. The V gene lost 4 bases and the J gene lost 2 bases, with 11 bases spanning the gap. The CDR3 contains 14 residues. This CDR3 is CAISGQRGQETQYF. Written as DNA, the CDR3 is TGTGCCATCAGTGGCCAAAGGGGTCAAGAGACCCAGTACTTC.

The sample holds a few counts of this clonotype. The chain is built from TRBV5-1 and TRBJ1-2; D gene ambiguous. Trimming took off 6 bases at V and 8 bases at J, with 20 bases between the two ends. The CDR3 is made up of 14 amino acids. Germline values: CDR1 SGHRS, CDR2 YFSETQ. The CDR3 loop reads CASKDAGFRGGYTF. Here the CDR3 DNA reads TGCGCCAGCAAGGATGCCGGCTTCCGAGGGGGCTACACCTTC.

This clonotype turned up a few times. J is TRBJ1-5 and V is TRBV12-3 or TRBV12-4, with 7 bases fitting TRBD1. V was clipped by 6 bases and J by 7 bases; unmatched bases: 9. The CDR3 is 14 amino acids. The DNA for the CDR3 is TGTGCCAGCAGGCCTACAGGGGACGCCCAGCCCCAGCATTTT. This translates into CASRPTGDAQPQHF.

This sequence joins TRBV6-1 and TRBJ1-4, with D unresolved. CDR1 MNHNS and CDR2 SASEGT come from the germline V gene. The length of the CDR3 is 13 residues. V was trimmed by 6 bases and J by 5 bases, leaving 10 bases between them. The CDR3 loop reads CASSADHNEKLFF. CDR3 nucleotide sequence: TGTGCCAGCAGCGCGGACCACAATGAAAAACTGTTTTTT.

The DNA of the CDR3 is TGTGCCAGCAGCCTCCCGCAGGGGGCGATGAATGAGCAGTTCTTC. Translated, it gives CASSLPQGAMNEQFF. The chain recombines TRBV12-3 or TRBV12-4 with TRBJ2-1; TRBD1 aligns across 8 bases. The CDR3 extends over 15 amino acids. The ends lost 6 bases at V and 7 bases at J; junction bases unmatched: 11.

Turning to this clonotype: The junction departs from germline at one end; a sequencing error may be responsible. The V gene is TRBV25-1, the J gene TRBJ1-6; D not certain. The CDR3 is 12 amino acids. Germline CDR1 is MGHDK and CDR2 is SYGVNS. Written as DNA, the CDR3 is TGTGCCAGCAGTGACCGCGGGTCACCCCCCCACTTT. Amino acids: CASSDRGSPPHF.

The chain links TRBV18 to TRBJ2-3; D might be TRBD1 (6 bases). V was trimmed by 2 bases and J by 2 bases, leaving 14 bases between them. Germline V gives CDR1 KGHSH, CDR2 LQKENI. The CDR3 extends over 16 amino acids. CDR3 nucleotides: TGTGCCAGCTCACCATTATCAGGGGCCACCACAGATACGCAGTATTTT. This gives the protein CASSPLSGATTDTQYF.

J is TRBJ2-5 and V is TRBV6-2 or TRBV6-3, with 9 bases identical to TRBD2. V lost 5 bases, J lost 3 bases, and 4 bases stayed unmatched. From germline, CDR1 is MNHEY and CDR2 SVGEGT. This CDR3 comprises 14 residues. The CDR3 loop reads CASSGKRGEETQYF. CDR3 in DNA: TGTGCCAGCAGTGGGAAGCGGGGGGAAGAGACCCAGTACTTC.

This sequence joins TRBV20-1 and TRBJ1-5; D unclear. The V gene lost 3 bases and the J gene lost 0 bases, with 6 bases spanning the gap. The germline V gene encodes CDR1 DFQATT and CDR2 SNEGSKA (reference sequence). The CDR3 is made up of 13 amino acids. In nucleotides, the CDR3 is TGCAGTGCTAGCAGGTATAGCAATCAGCCCCAGCATTTT. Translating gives CSASRYSNQPQHF.

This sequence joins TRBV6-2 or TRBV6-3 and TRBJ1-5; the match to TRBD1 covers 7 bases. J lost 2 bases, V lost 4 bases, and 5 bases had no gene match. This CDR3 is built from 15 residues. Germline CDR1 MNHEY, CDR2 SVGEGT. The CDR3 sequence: CASSWSQGGNQPQHF. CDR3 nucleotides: TGTGCCAGCAGTTGGAGCCAGGGGGGCAATCAGCCCCAGCATTTT.

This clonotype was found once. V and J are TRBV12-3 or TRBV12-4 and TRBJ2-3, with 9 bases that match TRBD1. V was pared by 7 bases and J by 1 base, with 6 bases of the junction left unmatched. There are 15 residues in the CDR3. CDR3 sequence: CASKRTGARTDTQYF. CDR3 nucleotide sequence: TGTGCCAGCAAGAGGACAGGGGCCCGCACAGATACGCAGTATTTT.

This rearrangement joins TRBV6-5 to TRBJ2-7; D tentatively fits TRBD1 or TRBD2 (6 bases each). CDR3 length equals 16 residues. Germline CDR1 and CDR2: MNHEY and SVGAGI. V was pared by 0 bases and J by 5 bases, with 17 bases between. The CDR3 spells CASSYSGWGAWDEQYF. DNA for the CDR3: TGTGCCAGCAGTTACTCCGGCTGGGGGGCCTGGGACGAGCAGTACTTC.

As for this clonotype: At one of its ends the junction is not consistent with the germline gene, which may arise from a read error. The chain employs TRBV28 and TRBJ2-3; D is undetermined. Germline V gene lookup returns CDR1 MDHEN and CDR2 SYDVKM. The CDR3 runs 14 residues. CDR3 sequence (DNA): TGTGTCAGCAGTTTCCTCTCCCGCACAGATACGCAGTATTTT. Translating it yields CVSSFLSRTDTQYF. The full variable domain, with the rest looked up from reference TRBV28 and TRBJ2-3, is DVKVTQSSRYLVKRTGEKVFLECVQDMDHENMFWYRQDPGLGLRLIYFSYDVKMKEKGDIPEGYSVSREKKERFSLILESASTNQTSMYLCVSSFLSRTDTQYFGPGTRLTVL.

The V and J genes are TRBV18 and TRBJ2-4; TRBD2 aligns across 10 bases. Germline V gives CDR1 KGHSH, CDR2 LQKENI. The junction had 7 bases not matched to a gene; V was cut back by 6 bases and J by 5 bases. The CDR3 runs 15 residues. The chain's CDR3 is CASSASGGLENIQYF. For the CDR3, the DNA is TGTGCCAGCTCGGCTAGCGGGGGCCTCGAAAACATTCAGTACTTC.

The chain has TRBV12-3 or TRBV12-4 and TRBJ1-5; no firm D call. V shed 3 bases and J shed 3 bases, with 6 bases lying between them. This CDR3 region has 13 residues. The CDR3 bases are TGTGCCAGCAGTTTCCGTCACAATCAGCCCCAGCATTTT. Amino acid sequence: CASSFRHNQPQHF.